This T cell receptor beta chain was identified in a study of cytomegalovirus exposure and HLA in healthy donors. PCR used 60 Vbeta primers and 13 Jbeta primers. Libraries were prepared by immunoSEQ multiplex PCR; TCRdb keeps only in-frame clonotypes and omits some of them. The sample carries over 100,000 clones, approximately 79% recorded once. From germline, CDR1 is SGHTA and CDR2 FQGTGA. The CDR3 totals 14 residues. V dropped 5 bases and J dropped 0; count of bases not matched to a gene: 3. The specimen was PBMCs. The chain employs TRBV7-3 and TRBJ1-1; 7 nucleotides agree with TRBD1. The origin of this receptor is a man in his 60s in good health and CMV-seropositive. This chain's CDR3 is CASSPQGMNTEAFF. The CDR3 DNA sequence: TGTGCCAGCAGCCCACAGGGGATGAACACTGAAGCTTTCTTT.